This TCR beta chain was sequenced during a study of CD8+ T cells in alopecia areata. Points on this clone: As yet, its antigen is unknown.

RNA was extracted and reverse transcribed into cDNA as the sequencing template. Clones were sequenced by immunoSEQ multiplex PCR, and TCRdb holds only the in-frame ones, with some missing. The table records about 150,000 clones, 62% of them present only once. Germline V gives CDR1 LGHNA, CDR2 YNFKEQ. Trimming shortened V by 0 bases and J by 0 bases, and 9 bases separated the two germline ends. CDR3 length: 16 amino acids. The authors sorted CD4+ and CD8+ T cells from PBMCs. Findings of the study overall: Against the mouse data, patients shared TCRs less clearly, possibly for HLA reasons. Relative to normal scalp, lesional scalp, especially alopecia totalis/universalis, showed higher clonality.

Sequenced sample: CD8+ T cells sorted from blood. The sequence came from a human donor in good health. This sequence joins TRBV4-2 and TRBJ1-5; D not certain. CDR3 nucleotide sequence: TGTGCCAGCAGCCAAGATCGCGGAAATAGCAATCAGCCCCAGCATTTT. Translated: CASSQDRGNSNQPQHF.